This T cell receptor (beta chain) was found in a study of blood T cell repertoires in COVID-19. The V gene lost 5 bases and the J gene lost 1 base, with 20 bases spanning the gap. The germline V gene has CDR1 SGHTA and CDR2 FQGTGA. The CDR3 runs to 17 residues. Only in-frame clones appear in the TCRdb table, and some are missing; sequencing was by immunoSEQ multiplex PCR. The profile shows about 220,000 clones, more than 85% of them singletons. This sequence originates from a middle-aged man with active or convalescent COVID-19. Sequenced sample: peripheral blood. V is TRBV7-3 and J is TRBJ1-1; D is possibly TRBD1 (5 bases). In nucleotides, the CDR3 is TGTGCCAGCAGCCTGGGGGGGACGCCGATGAAGAACACTGAAGCTTTCTTT. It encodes CASSLGGTPMKNTEAFF.